This entry features one T cell receptor (beta chain) sequence. Assay used: immunoSEQ multiplex PCR; TCRdb lists only in-frame clones, some missing. The data contain some 2,000,000 clones, 85% to 95% of them singletons. The data were taken from a study of shared clonotypes between healthy human individuals. CD8 cells regarded as naive lacked CD45RO, were positively chosen for CCR7, and omitted terminally differentiated effector memory CD45RA+ cells. After removal of 0 bases from V and 3 bases from J, the junction contained 6 bases not matched to a gene. The CDR3 extends over 16 amino acids. Germline V gives CDR1 MNHEY, CDR2 SMNVEV (reference sequence).

The sequencing input was naive CD8+ T cells sorted from blood. The receptor's source is a man between 18 and 35 years old in good health. The chain employs TRBV27 and TRBJ2-3, with 7 positions matching TRBD2. For the CDR3, the DNA is TGTGCCAGCAGTTTATCTATGGGAGGGAGAACAGATACGCAGTATTTT. Its protein product is CASSLSMGGRTDTQYF.